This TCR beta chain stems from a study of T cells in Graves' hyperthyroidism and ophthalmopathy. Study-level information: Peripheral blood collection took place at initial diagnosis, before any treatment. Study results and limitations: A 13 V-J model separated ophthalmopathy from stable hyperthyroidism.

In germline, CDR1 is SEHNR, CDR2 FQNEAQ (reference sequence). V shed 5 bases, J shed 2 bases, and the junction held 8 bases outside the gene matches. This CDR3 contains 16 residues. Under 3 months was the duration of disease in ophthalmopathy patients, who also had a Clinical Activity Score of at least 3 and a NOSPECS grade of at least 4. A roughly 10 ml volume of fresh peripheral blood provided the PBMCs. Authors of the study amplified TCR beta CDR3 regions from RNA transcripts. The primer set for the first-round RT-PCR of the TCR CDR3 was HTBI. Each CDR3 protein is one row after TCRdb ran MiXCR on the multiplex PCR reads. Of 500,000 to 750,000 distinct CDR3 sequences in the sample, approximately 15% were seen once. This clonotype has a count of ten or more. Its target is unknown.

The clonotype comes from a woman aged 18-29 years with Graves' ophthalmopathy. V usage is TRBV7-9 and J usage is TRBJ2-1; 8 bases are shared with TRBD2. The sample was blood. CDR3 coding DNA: TGTGCCAGCAGCAATCCGGGACTAGTAACCTACAATGAGCAGTTCTTC. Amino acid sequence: CASSNPGLVTYNEQFF.